The TCR beta chain described here comes from a study of blood T cell repertoires in COVID-19 (dated by TCRdb to 2020 to 2022). About the study as a whole: Samples covering the acute and convalescent phases of COVID-19 were provided by collaborators in the United States, Italy and Spain. The repertoires were released in a freely available public database intended as a resource for research on the immune response to SARS-CoV-2. Where HLA class I and class II types were available, the types were taken from metadata supplied by the sample provider, not from assay-based typing. The samples were drawn from two sources: the first 160 participants of the ongoing ImmuneRACE study, and 1,000 to 1,500 subjects contributed by 6 global collaborators. The material from the prospective study consisted of cDNA or gDNA derived from T cells, B-cell-depleted T cells, or PBMCs. Deeply sampled blood TCRbeta repertoires from subjects exposed to, actively infected with, or recovered from COVID-19 were included in the dataset. The sample metadata nearly always contained a de-identified subject ID, COVID-19 status, age in years and sex. General findings and caveats noted by the study authors: How much clinical and demographic metadata was included differed by source and by participant, and the metadata was provided uncurated.

Participants in the prospective study were enrolled through a virtual design, were aged roughly 18 to 90 years, and lived in approximately 25 United States geographic areas. To assign participants to cohorts, the prospective study relied on clinical history that participants themselves reported in a screening survey and a study questionnaire. A participant counted as exposed if, within 2 weeks of entering the study, that participant had been in contact with someone who had a PCR-confirmed or clinician-diagnosed COVID-19 case. Each participant in the prospective study had whole blood, serum and a nasopharyngeal or oropharyngeal swab collected by mobile phlebotomists. Prospective study participants could optionally give additional blood draws and questionnaires over an approximately two-month period. Before DNA extraction, prospective study blood samples were shipped either frozen or at room temperature.

Turning to this clone: Which antigen it targets is not known. Base qualities are missing; no much larger clone stands one base away.

TCRbeta CDR3 regions were amplified from genomic DNA by means of the immunoSEQ Assay, a bias-controlled multiplex PCR. Per the authors' processing: Nucleated cell counts per sample were estimated from amplification of reference gene primers within the assay. To quantify the absolute abundance of each unique TCRbeta CDR3 rearrangement, sequence reads were collapsed and filtered. For each sample, productive Simpson clonality was calculated as the square root of Simpson's diversity index over productive rearrangements. The table was pulled from immuneACCESS by TCRdb, which kept in-frame rearrangements only. Such tables lose some clones; where checked, under half of the loss comes from unresolved V genes, and the rest has no known cause. V and J calls plus clone size are reproduced from that table; the DNA served to infer D and trimming. The sample table contains roughly 380,000 clones; only one count was recorded for about nine tenths of them. Clones ranked in the top ten supply approximately 0.97% of the sample.

According to the germline V gene, CDR1 reads KGHDR and CDR2 reads SFDVKD. Here V drops 3 bases and J drops 2 bases, and the junction holds 5 bases not matched to any gene. The CDR3 sequence holds 16 residues, the cysteine and phenylalanine included. The only DNA kept is the CDR3, 48 bases in frame from the first base. The sample was PBMCs or T cells enriched from blood (not recorded which). The rearrangement combines TRBV24-1 with TRBJ2-1, with 8 central nucleotides matching TRBD2. The TCR sequence derives from a woman in her 30s who had been exposed to COVID-19. CDR3 sequence: CATSDRGTRTYNEQFF. In nucleotides, the sequence is TGTGCCACCAGTGATAGGGGGACTAGAACCTACAATGAGCAGTTCTTC.